The clone carrying this TCR beta chain was picked up many times. The antigen is unknown. This library used approximately 0.4 ug RNA and molecular barcoded adaptors spanning alpha/delta and beta/gamma chains. Each CDR3 protein gets one entry after TCRdb re-called the reads with MiXCR. Seen here are roughly 61,000 distinct CDR3 sequences, approximately 13% observed once, and the top ten hold around 16%. The data originate from a study of read filtering for tumor transcriptome and immune sequencing. About the study: Revised staging placed roughly 8 patients in R-ISS I, 15 to 20 in II, more than 5 in III. Study findings and constraints: Even smaller IR-seq throughput identified most shared clonotypes.

Germline values: CDR1 LGHDT, CDR2 YNNKEL (reference sequence). V gave up 2 bases and J gave up 10 bases, with 6 bases separating them. The CDR3 loop spans 11 amino acids. The source material was a population of CD138-negative cells sorted from bone marrow. The sequence derives from a donor over 35 with multiple myeloma. The chain couples TRBV3-1 to TRBJ2-1, with a possible D match to TRBD1 (5 bases). The CDR3 reads CASSQQGEQFF. The CDR3 coding sequence is TGTGCCAGCAGCCAACAGGGCGAGCAGTTCTTC.